This is a list of T cell receptor beta chains from one sample in a study of blood T cell repertoires in COVID-19. This table comes from immunoSEQ multiplex PCR, and its TCRdb copy is limited to in-frame clones, with some not included. Of fewer than 450,000 clones listed, 70% to 90% are singletons. Sequencing was done on a sample of PBMCs or T cells enriched from blood (not recorded which). Source of these receptors: a woman aged 18 to 35 who had recovered from COVID-19. The CDR3 runs from the conserved cysteine through the conserved F or W. Each record gives: V gene, J gene, CDR3 protein.

V gene: TRBV6-5
J gene: TRBJ2-7
CDR3 protein: CASSLGGTSSYEQYF

V gene: TRBV7-3
J gene: TRBJ2-2
CDR3 protein: CASSLIGSETGELFF

V gene: TRBV7-2
J gene: TRBJ1-2
CDR3 protein: CASSLGQGLGGYTF

V gene: TRBV21-1
J gene: TRBJ1-5
CDR3 protein: CASSNLGQGDYSNQPQHF

V gene: TRBV7-3
J gene: TRBJ1-5
CDR3 protein: CASSSYNQPQHF

V gene: TRBV5-1
J gene: TRBJ2-1
CDR3 protein: CASRYRDGSPEQFF

V gene: TRBV6-5
J gene: TRBJ1-1
CDR3 protein: CASYRAGKWGAFF

V gene: TRBV3-1/TRBV3-2
J gene: TRBJ2-3
CDR3 protein: CASSQGQGRGTDTQYF

V gene: TRBV5-1
J gene: TRBJ2-2
CDR3 protein: CASSTGQGPGELFF

V gene: TRBV28
J gene: TRBJ1-1
CDR3 protein: CASTSRLGAGNTEAFF

V gene: TRBV18
J gene: TRBJ1-1
CDR3 protein: CASSPNGVHTEAFF

V gene: TRBV19
J gene: TRBJ1-2
CDR3 protein: CASSTHRDRGLSGYTF

V gene: TRBV21-1
J gene: TRBJ1-1
CDR3 protein: CASSKGEGRGGTEAFF

V gene: TRBV7-9
J gene: TRBJ2-5
CDR3 protein: CASSQNRGPQETQYF

V gene: TRBV27
J gene: TRBJ1-1
CDR3 protein: CASSPTRGGGTEAFF

V gene: TRBV2
J gene: TRBJ1-1
CDR3 protein: CASTVNTEAFF

V gene: TRBV7-6
J gene: TRBJ2-5
CDR3 protein: CASSSLAGVGQETQYF

V gene: TRBV28
J gene: TRBJ1-1
CDR3 protein: CASSLSSQGWAAFF

V gene: TRBV7-3
J gene: TRBJ2-2
CDR3 protein: CASSLGRANGELFF

V gene: TRBV27
J gene: TRBJ2-7
CDR3 protein: CASSRDSSSYEQYF

V gene: TRBV4-1
J gene: TRBJ1-2
CDR3 protein: CASSQEGLNPYYGYTF

V gene: TRBV7-9
J gene: TRBJ1-2
CDR3 protein: CASSLRGYGYTF

V gene: TRBV5-1
J gene: TRBJ1-4
CDR3 protein: CASSPGQGDRLFF

V gene: TRBV7-2
J gene: TRBJ2-1
CDR3 protein: CASSSDRLAGGHYNEQFF

V gene: TRBV11-2
J gene: TRBJ2-1
CDR3 protein: CASSGALNEQFF

V gene: TRBV9
J gene: TRBJ1-1
CDR3 protein: CASSLIAGAEAFF

V gene: TRBV5-1
J gene: TRBJ2-7
CDR3 protein: CASSLAREGVTYEQYF

V gene: TRBV10-1
J gene: TRBJ1-3
CDR3 protein: CASSDLDLGAQGNTIYF

V gene: TRBV5-1
J gene: TRBJ2-5
CDR3 protein: CASSLALAGTAWETQYF

V gene: TRBV9
J gene: TRBJ1-2
CDR3 protein: CASSVAKQAINYGYTF

V gene: TRBV19
J gene: TRBJ1-2
CDR3 protein: CASSPGTGSGYGYTF

V gene: TRBV28
J gene: TRBJ2-5
CDR3 protein: CASSLVGGRAETQYF

V gene: TRBV7-9
J gene: TRBJ2-2
CDR3 protein: CASSQDSTGELFF

V gene: TRBV19
J gene: TRBJ1-1
CDR3 protein: CASSLYQGPSMNTEAFF

V gene: TRBV27
J gene: TRBJ2-1
CDR3 protein: CASTAAGPFSYNEQFF

V gene: TRBV28
J gene: TRBJ1-5
CDR3 protein: CASRRQQGFNQPQHF

V gene: TRBV2
J gene: TRBJ1-2
CDR3 protein: CASSDLGANYGYTF

V gene: TRBV5-1
J gene: TRBJ1-2
CDR3 protein: CASSAGLWGYTF

V gene: TRBV4-3
J gene: TRBJ2-3
CDR3 protein: CASSHQRGDTQYF

V gene: TRBV7-9
J gene: TRBJ2-7
CDR3 protein: CASSLDGLVGEQYF

V gene: TRBV19
J gene: TRBJ1-2
CDR3 protein: CASSMGQGNGYTF

V gene: TRBV6-1
J gene: TRBJ2-3
CDR3 protein: CASSEGGASVSTDTQYF

V gene: TRBV18
J gene: TRBJ1-2
CDR3 protein: CASSLPGQGRAYGYTF

V gene: TRBV2
J gene: TRBJ2-7
CDR3 protein: CASSALSEDRRNEQYF

V gene: TRBV15
J gene: TRBJ1-4
CDR3 protein: CATSNPGQGYEKLFF

V gene: TRBV6-5
J gene: TRBJ2-3
CDR3 protein: CASSRGKSTDTQYF

V gene: TRBV30
J gene: TRBJ1-3
CDR3 protein: CAATPGQGGYTIYF

V gene: TRBV7-9
J gene: TRBJ2-3
CDR3 protein: CASSRLAGRSTDTQYF

V gene: TRBV6-5
J gene: TRBJ1-1
CDR3 protein: CASSRDRARNTEAFF

V gene: TRBV5-6
J gene: TRBJ1-4
CDR3 protein: CASSFPGTGGDEKLFF

V gene: TRBV3-1/TRBV3-2
J gene: TRBJ2-5
CDR3 protein: CASSQARGLAAQETQYF

V gene: TRBV28
J gene: TRBJ2-1
CDR3 protein: CASSLPINSGGEEQFF

V gene: TRBV6-5
J gene: TRBJ1-1
CDR3 protein: CASRHQGAGGTEAFF

V gene: TRBV5-1
J gene: TRBJ2-3
CDR3 protein: CASSPPAGRADTQYF

V gene: TRBV15
J gene: TRBJ1-2
CDR3 protein: CATSRDRGFYGYTF

V gene: TRBV2
J gene: TRBJ1-1
CDR3 protein: CASSPGTGAEAFF